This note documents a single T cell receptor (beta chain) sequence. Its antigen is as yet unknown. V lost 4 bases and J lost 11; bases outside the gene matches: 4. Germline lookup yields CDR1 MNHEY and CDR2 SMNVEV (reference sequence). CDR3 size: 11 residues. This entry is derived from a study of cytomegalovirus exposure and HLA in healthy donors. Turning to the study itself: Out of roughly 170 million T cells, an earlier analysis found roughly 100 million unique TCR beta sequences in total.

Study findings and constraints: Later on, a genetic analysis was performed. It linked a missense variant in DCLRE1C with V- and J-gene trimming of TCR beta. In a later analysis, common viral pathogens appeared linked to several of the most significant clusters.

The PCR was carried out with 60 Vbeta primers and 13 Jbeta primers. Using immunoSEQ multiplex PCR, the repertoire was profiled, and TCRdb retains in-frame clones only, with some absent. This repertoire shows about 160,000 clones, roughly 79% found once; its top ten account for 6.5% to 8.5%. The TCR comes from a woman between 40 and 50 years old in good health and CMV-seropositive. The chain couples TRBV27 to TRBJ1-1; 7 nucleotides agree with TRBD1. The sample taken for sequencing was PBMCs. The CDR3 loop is CASSSTGRAFF. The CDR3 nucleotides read TGTGCCAGCAGTTCGACAGGGAGGGCTTTCTTT.